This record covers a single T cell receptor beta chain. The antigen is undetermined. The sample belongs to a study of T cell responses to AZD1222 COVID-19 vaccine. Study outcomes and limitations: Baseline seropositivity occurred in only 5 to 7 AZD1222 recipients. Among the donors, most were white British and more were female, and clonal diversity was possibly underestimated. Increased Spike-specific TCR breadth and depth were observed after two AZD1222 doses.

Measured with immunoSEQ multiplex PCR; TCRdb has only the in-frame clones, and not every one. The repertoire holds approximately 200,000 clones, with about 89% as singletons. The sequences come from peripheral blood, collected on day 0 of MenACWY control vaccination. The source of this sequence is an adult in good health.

In DNA form, the CDR3 reads TGTGCCAGCACTCACGGATTGCAAGAGACCCAGTACTTC. Its protein is CASTHGLQETQYF. The rearrangement uses TRBV6-5 and TRBJ2-5; D not resolved. Germline CDR1 MNHEY, CDR2 SVGAGI. The CDR3 has 13 amino acids. V was cut by 7 bases and J by 2 bases, with 11 bases left in between.